This TCR beta chain was sequenced during a study of blood T cell repertoires in COVID-19. As processed by the authors: How many nucleated cells were present was estimated from reference gene primer amplification. The repertoire was sequenced with immunoSEQ multiplex PCR; TCRdb's copy has only in-frame clones and lacks some. V and J calls and clone size are given by that table; D and trimming were obtained from the DNA. Here the sample spans 400,000 to 550,000 clones, around nine tenths being singletons. V was clipped by 2 bases and J by 7 bases, with 9 bases between them. CDR1 SGHTA and CDR2 FQGNSA come from the germline V gene. This CDR3 has 13 residues.

The chain uses TRBV7-2 and TRBJ2-1; possibly TRBD2 for D (6 bases). What was sequenced was PBMCs or T cells enriched from blood (not recorded which). This TCR was recovered from a woman aged 18-29 years with acute COVID-19. The CDR3 nucleotides are TGTGCCAGCAGCTTAATGGCGGGAAATGAGCAGTTCTTC. Its translation: CASSLMAGNEQFF.